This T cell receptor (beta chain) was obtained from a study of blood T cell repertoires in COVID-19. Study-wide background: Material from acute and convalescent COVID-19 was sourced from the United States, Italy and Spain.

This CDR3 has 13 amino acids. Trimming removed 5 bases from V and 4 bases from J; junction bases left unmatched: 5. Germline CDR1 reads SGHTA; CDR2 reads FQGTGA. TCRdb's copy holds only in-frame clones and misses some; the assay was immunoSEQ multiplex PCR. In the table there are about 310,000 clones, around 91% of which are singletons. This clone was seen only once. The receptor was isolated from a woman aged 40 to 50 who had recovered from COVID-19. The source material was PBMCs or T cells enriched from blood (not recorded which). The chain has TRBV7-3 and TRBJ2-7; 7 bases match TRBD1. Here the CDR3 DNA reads TGTGCCAGCAGCCCCCAGACAGGGTACGAGCAGTACTTC. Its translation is CASSPQTGYEQYF.